This TCR beta chain came from a study of blood T cell repertoires in COVID-19. The V end was cut by 6 bases, the J end by 6 bases, with 12 bases between. CDR1 SGHVS and CDR2 FQNEAQ come from the germline V gene. CDR3 length equals 14 residues. This clone was picked up a small number of times. Data came from immunoSEQ multiplex PCR; TCRdb stores just in-frame clones and leaves some out. This table holds roughly 99,000 clones, 81% found once. Sample: peripheral blood. This receptor was identified in an elderly woman with acute or convalescent COVID-19. The rearrangement joins TRBV7-8 to TRBJ1-6; D remains ambiguous. As DNA, the CDR3 is TGTGCCAGCAGGAGGCAAAGTCTTAATTCACCCCTCCACTTT. Residues: CASRRQSLNSPLHF.